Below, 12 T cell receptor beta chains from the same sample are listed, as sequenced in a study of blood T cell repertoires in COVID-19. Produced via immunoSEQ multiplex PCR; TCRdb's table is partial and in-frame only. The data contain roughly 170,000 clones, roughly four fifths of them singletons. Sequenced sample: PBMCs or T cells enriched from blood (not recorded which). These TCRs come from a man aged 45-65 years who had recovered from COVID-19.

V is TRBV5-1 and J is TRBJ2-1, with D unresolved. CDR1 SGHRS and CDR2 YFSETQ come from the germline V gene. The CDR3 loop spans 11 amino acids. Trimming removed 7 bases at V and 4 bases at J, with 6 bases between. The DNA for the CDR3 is TGCGCCAGCCAGGATTACAATGAGCAGTTCTTC. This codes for CASQDYNEQFF.

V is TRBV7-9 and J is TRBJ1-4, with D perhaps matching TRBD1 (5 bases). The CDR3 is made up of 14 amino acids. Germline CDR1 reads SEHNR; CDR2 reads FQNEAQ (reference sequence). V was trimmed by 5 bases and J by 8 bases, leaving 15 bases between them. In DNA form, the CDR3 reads TGTGCCAGCAGCGACGGGGGGTGGAAGGAAAAACTGTTTTTT. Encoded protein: CASSDGGWKEKLFF.

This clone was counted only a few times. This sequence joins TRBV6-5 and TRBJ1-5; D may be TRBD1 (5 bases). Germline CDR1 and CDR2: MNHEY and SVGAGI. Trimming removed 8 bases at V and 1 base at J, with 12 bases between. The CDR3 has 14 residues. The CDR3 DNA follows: TGTGCCAGCGCCCTGGGGGGGAGCAATCAGCCCCAGCATTTT. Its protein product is CASALGGSNQPQHF.

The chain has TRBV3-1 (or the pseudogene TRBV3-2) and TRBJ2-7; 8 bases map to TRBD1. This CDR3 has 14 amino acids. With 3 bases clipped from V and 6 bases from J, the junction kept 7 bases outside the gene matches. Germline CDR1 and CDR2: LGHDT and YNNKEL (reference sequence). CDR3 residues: CASSHLTGQGEQYF. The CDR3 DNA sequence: TGTGCCAGCAGCCACCTAACCGGACAGGGCGAGCAGTACTTC.

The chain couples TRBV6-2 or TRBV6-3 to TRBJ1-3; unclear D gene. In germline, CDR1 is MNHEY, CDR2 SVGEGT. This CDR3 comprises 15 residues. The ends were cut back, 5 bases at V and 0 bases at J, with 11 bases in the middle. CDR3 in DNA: TGTGCCAGCAGTCCCGGACTGCACTCTGGAAACACCATATATTTT. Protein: CASSPGLHSGNTIYF.

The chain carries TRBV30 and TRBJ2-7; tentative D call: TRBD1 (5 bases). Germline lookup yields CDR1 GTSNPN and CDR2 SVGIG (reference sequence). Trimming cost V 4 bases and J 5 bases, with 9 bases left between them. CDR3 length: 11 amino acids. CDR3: CAWKGNHEQYF. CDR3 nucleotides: TGTGCCTGGAAGGGGAACCACGAGCAGTACTTC. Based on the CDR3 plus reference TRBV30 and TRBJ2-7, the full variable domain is SQTIHQWPATLVQPVGSPLSLECTVEGTSNPNLYWYRQAAGRGLQLLFYSVGIGQISSEVPQNLSASRPQDRQFILSSKKLLLSDSGFYLCAWKGNHEQYFGPGTRLTVT.

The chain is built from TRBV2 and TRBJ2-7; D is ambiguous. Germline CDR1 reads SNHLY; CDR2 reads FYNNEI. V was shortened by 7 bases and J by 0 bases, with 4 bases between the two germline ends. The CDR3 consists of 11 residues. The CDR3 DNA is TGTGCCAGCATGTACTCCTACGAGCAGTACTTC. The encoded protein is CASMYSYEQYF.

The CDR3 nucleotides read TGTGCCAGCAGCTTAGCCGTCTCCTACGAGCAGTACTTC. The encoded protein is CASSLAVSYEQYF. The chain joins TRBV7-6 to TRBJ2-7; no definite D call. CDR1 SGHVS and CDR2 FNYEAQ come from the germline V gene. CDR3 length equals 13 residues. Trimming stripped 0 bases from V and 0 bases from J, with 3 bases between.

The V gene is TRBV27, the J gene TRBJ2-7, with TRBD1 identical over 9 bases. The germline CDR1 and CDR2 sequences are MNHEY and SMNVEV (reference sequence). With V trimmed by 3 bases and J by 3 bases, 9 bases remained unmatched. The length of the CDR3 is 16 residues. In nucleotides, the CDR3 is TGTGCCAGCAGTTTCTTGTTGGGACAGGGTGTCTACGAGCAGTACTTC. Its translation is CASSFLLGQGVYEQYF.

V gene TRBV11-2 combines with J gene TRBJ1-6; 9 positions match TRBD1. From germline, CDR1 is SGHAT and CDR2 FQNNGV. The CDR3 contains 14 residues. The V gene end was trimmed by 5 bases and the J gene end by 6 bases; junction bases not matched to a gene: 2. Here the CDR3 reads CASSGQGTNSPLHF. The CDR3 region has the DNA TGTGCCAGCAGCGGACAGGGGACTAATTCACCCCTCCACTTT.

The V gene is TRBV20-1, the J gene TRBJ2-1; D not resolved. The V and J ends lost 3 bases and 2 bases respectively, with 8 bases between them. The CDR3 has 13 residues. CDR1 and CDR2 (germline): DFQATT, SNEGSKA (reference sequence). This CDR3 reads CSASPRTYNEQFF. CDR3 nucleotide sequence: TGCAGTGCTAGTCCTAGGACCTACAATGAGCAGTTCTTC.

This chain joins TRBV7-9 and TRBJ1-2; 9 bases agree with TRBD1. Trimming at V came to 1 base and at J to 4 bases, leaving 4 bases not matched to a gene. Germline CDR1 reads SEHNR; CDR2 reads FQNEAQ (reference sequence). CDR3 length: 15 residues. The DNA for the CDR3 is TGTGCCAGCAGCTTAGGGACAGGGGCTATCTATGGCTACACCTTC. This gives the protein CASSLGTGAIYGYTF.